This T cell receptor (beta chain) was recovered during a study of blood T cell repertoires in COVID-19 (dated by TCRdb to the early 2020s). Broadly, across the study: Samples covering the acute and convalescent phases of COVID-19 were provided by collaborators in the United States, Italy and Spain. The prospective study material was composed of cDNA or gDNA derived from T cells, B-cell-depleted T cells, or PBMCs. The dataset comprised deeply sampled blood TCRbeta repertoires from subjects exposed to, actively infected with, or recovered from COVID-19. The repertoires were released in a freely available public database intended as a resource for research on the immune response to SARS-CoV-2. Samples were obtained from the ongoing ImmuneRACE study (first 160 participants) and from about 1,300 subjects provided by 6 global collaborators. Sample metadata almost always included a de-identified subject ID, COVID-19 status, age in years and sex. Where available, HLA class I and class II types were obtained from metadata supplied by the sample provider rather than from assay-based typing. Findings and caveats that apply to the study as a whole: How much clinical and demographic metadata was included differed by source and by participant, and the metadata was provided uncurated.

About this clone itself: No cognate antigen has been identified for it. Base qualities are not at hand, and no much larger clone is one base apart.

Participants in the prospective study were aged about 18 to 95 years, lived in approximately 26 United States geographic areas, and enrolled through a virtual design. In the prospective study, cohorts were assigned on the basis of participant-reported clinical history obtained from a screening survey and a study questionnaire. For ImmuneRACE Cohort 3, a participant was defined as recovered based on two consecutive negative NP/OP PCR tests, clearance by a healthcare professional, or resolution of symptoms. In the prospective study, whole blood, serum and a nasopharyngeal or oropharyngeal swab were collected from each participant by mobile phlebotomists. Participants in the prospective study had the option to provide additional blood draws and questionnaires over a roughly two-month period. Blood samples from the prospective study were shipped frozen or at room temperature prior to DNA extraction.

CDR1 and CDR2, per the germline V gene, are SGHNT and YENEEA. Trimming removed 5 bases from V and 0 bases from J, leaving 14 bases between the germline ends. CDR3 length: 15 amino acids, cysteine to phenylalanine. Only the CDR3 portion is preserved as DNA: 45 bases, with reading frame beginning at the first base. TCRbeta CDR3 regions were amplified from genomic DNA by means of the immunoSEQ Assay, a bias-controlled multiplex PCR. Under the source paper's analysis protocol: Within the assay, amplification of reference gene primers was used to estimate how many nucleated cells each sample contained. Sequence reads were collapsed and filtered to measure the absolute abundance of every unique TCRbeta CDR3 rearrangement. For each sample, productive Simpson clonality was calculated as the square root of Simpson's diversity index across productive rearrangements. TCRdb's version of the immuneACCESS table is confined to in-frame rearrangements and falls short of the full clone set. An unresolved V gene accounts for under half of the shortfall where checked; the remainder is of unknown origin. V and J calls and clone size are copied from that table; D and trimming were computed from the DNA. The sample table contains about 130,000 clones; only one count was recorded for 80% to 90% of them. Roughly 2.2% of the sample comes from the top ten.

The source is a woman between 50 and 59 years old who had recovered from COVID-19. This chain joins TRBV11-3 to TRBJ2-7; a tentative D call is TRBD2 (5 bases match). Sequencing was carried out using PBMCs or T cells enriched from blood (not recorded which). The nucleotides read TGTGCCAGCAGCGGAAGGTCGGGGAGCTCCTACGAGCAGTACTTC. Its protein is CASSGRSGSSYEQYF.